The 17 T cell receptor beta chains below come from one sample, sequenced in a study of cytomegalovirus exposure and HLA in healthy donors. Primers for the PCR totalled 60 Vbeta and 13 Jbeta. TCRdb's table, derived via immunoSEQ multiplex PCR, lists solely in-frame clones and lacks some. Of 95,000 to 150,000 clones listed, less than 80% are singletons. Specimen: PBMCs. The receptors were sampled from a woman between 45 and 60 years old in good health and CMV-seronegative.

CDR3 residues: CASSSLPRGSEKLFF. The CDR3 bases are TGTGCCAGCAGTTCCCTCCCGCGGGGGAGTGAAAAACTGTTTTTT. The V gene is TRBV28, the J gene TRBJ1-4; tentatively, D is TRBD1 (5 bases). V was shortened by 4 bases and J by 7 bases, with 16 bases between the two germline ends. This CDR3 comprises 15 residues. The germline V gene has CDR1 MDHEN and CDR2 SYDVKM.

The chain is built from TRBV4-3 and TRBJ2-2; 7 bases match TRBD2. CDR3 size: 15 residues. The trim removed 3 bases at V and 10 bases at J, leaving 11 bases unmatched. Germline V gives CDR1 LGHNA, CDR2 YSLEER. CDR3 coding DNA: TGCGCCAGCAGCCACGGACTAGGAGTTGTCGAGGAGCTGTTTTTT. This codes for CASSHGLGVVEELFF.

This clone was seen once. This rearrangement joins TRBV19 to TRBJ1-5; D not certain. The CDR3 has 16 amino acids. Germline assignment: CDR1 LNHDA and CDR2 SQIVND (reference sequence). V was pared by 3 bases and J by 0 bases, with 12 bases between. The CDR3 bases are TGTGCCAGTAGTATTGACCGGGATATTAGCAATCAGCCCCAGCATTTT. The encoded protein is CASSIDRDISNQPQHF.

The chain has TRBV7-2 and TRBJ2-5; 12 bases fit TRBD2. Germline V CDR1 and CDR2: SGHTA, FQGNSA. Trimming cost V 1 base and J 0 bases; bases outside gene matches: 6. This CDR3 is built from 18 residues. The CDR3 sequence: CASSLDPRTSGNQETQYF. The CDR3 DNA reads TGTGCCAGCAGCTTAGATCCTCGGACTAGCGGGAACCAAGAGACCCAGTACTTC.

This chain connects TRBV4-1 to TRBJ1-4; TRBD1 aligns across 9 bases. This CDR3 contains 14 residues. Germline V gives CDR1 MGHRA, CDR2 YSYEKL. V was pared by 5 bases and J by 7 bases, with 5 bases of the junction left unmatched. The CDR3 sequence is CASSLQGAFEKLFF. In DNA, the CDR3 is TGCGCCAGCAGCTTACAGGGGGCATTTGAAAAACTGTTTTTT.

This clone turned up a few times. The J gene is TRBJ2-1, the V gene TRBV6-6; D is perhaps TRBD2 (6 bases). This CDR3 region has 15 residues. V lost 0 bases to trimming and J lost 6 bases, with 12 bases between them. Germline V gives CDR1 MNHNY, CDR2 SVGAGI (reference sequence). DNA for the CDR3: TGTGCCAGCAGTTACTCGCGGGACGTGGCCAATGAGCAGTTCTTC. This encodes CASSYSRDVANEQFF.

This chain joins TRBV6-6 and TRBJ2-7; D possibly corresponds to TRBD2 (6 bases). Deletions cut 2 bases from V and 2 bases from J, with 10 bases between. CDR3 length: 14 amino acids. CDR1 and CDR2 (germline): MNHNY, SVGAGI (reference sequence). Written as DNA, the CDR3 is TGTGCCAGCAGTTACCGGACTACTACCTACGAGCAGTACTTC. As protein: CASSYRTTTYEQYF.

This chain connects TRBV9 to TRBJ1-3; no clear D gene. CDR3 length: 14 residues. V shed 4 bases and J shed 1 base, with 9 bases lying between them. Germline assignment: CDR1 SGDLS and CDR2 YYNGEE. CDR3: CASSISLSGNTIYF. CDR3 in DNA: TGTGCCAGCAGCATCTCTCTTTCTGGAAACACCATATATTTT.

The J gene is TRBJ2-3, the V gene TRBV7-3; 10 nucleotides align to TRBD1. J lost 9 bases, V lost 4 bases, and 1 base had no gene match. Per the germline V gene, CDR1 is SGHTA and CDR2 is FQGTGA. The CDR3 sequence is 12 residues long. This CDR3 is CASSSDRGTQYF. DNA for the CDR3: TGTGCCAGCAGCTCGGACAGGGGGACGCAGTATTTT.

V is TRBV13 and J is TRBJ2-5, with TRBD1 as a possible D gene (5 bases). Germline V lookup: CDR1 PRHDT, CDR2 FYEKMQ (reference sequence). The CDR3 covers 14 residues. The germline V and J ends were trimmed by 6 bases and 2 bases, with 13 bases remaining between them. The CDR3 DNA is TGTGCCAGCAGGGAGACAGTCCAACAAGAGACCCAGTACTTC. It is translated as CASRETVQQETQYF.

The chain uses TRBV28 and TRBJ2-2; 7 positions match TRBD1. The junction had 9 bases not matched to a gene; V was cut back by 5 bases and J by 3 bases. CDR1 is MDHEN and CDR2 is SYDVKM in the germline V gene. CDR3 size: 16 residues. CDR3 sequence: CASSPSQGVYTGELFF. CDR3 sequence (DNA): TGTGCCAGCAGTCCCTCTCAGGGGGTCTACACCGGGGAGCTGTTTTTT.

The V call is TRBV2, the J call TRBJ2-5; D ambiguous. Germline V gene lookup returns CDR1 SNHLY and CDR2 FYNNEI. CDR3 length: 14 residues. V dropped 10 bases and J dropped 4 bases, with 19 bases sitting between them. The CDR3 DNA reads TGTGCCAATTCCGGGTTAGAGTGGAGAGAGACCCAGTACTTC. It translates to CANSGLEWRETQYF.

This chain connects TRBV11-2 to TRBJ1-1, with D uncertain. The CDR3 has 13 residues. The germline CDR1 and CDR2 sequences are SGHAT and FQNNGV. V was trimmed by 0 bases and J by 5 bases, leaving 7 bases between them. Here the CDR3 reads CASSLERSTEAFF. The CDR3 DNA is TGTGCCAGCAGCTTAGAGAGAAGTACTGAAGCTTTCTTT.

The chain uses TRBV6-4 and TRBJ2-3; D uncertain. V lost 0 bases and J lost 2, with 9 bases in between. This CDR3 has 15 residues. Germline V gene lookup returns CDR1 MRHNA and CDR2 SNTAGT. CDR3 DNA: TGTGCCAGCAGTGACTCAGGAGCCTACACAGATACGCAGTATTTT. Residues: CASSDSGAYTDTQYF.

The rearrangement links TRBV19 to TRBJ1-3; D not resolved. Germline CDR1 LNHDA, CDR2 SQIVND (reference sequence). Trimming cost V 5 bases and J 0 bases, with 8 bases left between them. There are 14 residues in the CDR3. The CDR3 is CASSEAPSGNTIYF. DNA for the CDR3: TGTGCCAGTAGTGAGGCCCCCTCTGGAAACACCATATATTTT.

The rearrangement links TRBV13 to TRBJ1-2; no clear D gene. CDR1 and CDR2 (germline): PRHDT, FYEKMQ (reference sequence). The CDR3 covers 13 residues. Trimming took off 9 bases at V and 4 bases at J, with 15 bases between the two ends. The CDR3 DNA follows: TGTGCCAGTAAACCCGGACTGAGCTATGGCTACACCTTC. Translated: CASKPGLSYGYTF.

This rearrangement joins TRBV4-2 to TRBJ2-1; 8 bases agree with TRBD2. Germline lookup yields CDR1 LGHNA and CDR2 YNFKEQ. Trimming at V came to 0 bases and at J to 0 bases, leaving 4 bases not matched to a gene. CDR3 size: 17 residues. In DNA form, the CDR3 reads TGTGCCAGCAGCCAAGAACCCGGGACTAGCTCCTACAATGAGCAGTTCTTC. Its protein product is CASSQEPGTSSYNEQFF.